The present T cell receptor beta chain was sequenced within a study of blood T cell repertoires in COVID-19 (TCRdb year 2020). A note on the overall study: The collaborator samples originated in the United States, Italy and Spain and spanned the acute and convalescent phases of COVID-19. Deeply sampled blood TCRbeta repertoires from subjects exposed to, actively infected with, or recovered from COVID-19 were included in the dataset. The samples were drawn from two sources: the first 160 participants of the ongoing ImmuneRACE study, and 1,254 subjects contributed by 6 global collaborators. The material from the prospective study consisted of cDNA or gDNA derived from T cells, B-cell-depleted T cells, or PBMCs. HLA class I and class II types, where available, came from metadata supplied by the sample provider rather than from assay-based typing. A de-identified subject ID, COVID-19 status, age in years and sex were almost always included in the sample metadata. The repertoires were made available in a free public database intended to serve as a resource for research on the immune response to SARS-CoV-2. What the study reported, not specific to this receptor: Clinical and demographic metadata were provided uncurated, with the amount varying by source and participant.

In the case of this clone: Which antigen it targets is not known. Per-nucleotide qualities are absent, and no much larger clonotype sits a single base away.

The immunoSEQ Assay, a bias-controlled multiplex PCR, was used to amplify TCRbeta CDR3 regions from genomic DNA. The source study handled its data this way. The number of nucleated cells in each sample was estimated from the amplification of reference gene primers within the assay. To quantify the absolute abundance of each unique TCRbeta CDR3 rearrangement, sequence reads were collapsed and filtered. For each sample, productive Simpson clonality was calculated as the square root of Simpson's diversity index across productive rearrangements. TCRdb's version of the immuneACCESS table is confined to in-frame rearrangements and falls short of the full clone set. An unresolved V gene accounts for under half of the shortfall where checked; the remainder is of unknown origin. V, J and clone size are those of that table, while D and trimming were read from the DNA. Here the sample has under 300,000 clones; 86% occur a single time. 9% to 15% of the sample belongs to the ten largest clones.

Each collaborating institution followed its own protocols to collect whole blood in K2EDTA tubes. For TCRbeta analysis, collaborators shipped samples as frozen whole blood, isolated PBMCs, or DNA extracted from either of those sample types. From the cysteine through the phenylalanine, the CDR3 covers 15 amino acids. CDR3 DNA is the only sequence kept; it has 45 bases, read in frame from the first base. From the germline V gene (reference sequence), CDR1 is SEHNR and CDR2 is FQNEAQ. Compared with germline, V lacks 6 bases and J lacks 2 bases; bases without a gene match: 9. Rearrangement joined TRBV7-9 to TRBJ1-1; a stretch of 7 junction bases matches TRBD1. Sequences were obtained from peripheral blood. The sequence was collected from a man older than 75 with acute or convalescent COVID-19. The nucleotides read TGTGCCAGCAGGCGAGCGACAGGGAAAAACACTGAAGCTTTCTTT. Translated, this gives CASRRATGKNTEAFF.